This T cell receptor beta chain is from a study of graft-versus-host responses after intestinal transplantation. As for the study in general: Anti-thymocyte globulin served as induction for all recipients, who then took tacrolimus and steroids for about three years.

Here immunoSEQ multiplex PCR was the method, and the copy in TCRdb shows in-frame clones only, minus some. The table records some 8,000 clones, around 30% of them present only once. Each mixed lymphocyte reaction held some 200,000 CFSE-labeled responders and some 200,000 irradiated violet-dye-labeled stimulators. Researchers sorted proliferating CFSE-low CD3+CD4+ and CD3+CD8+ responders once the reaction had finished. From germline, CDR1 is SGHVS and CDR2 FNYEAQ. This CDR3 is 15 amino acids long. V shed 5 bases and J shed 4 bases, with 17 bases lying between them. The sample was alloreactive CD8+ T cells from a mixed lymphocyte reaction culture, taken before intestinal transplant. Regarding subset: CFSE-low proliferating T cells sorted from approximately 6-day pre-transplant mixed lymphocyte reaction (GvH or HvG direction). V gene TRBV7-6 combines with J gene TRBJ1-1; D may be TRBD1 (5 bases). The clonotype originates from a human patient who received an intestinal transplant. The CDR3 reads CASSPGLSLPTEAFF. The CDR3 DNA sequence: TGTGCCAGCAGCCCGGGACTTTCTCTTCCCACTGAAGCTTTCTTT. The full variable domain, its missing parts supplied by reference TRBV7-6 and TRBJ1-1, is GAGVSQSPRYKVTKRGQDVALRCDPISGHVSLYWYRQALGQGPEFLTYFNYEAQQDKSGLPNDRFSAERPEGSISTLTIQRTEQRDSAMYRCASSPGLSLPTEAFFGQGTRLTVV.